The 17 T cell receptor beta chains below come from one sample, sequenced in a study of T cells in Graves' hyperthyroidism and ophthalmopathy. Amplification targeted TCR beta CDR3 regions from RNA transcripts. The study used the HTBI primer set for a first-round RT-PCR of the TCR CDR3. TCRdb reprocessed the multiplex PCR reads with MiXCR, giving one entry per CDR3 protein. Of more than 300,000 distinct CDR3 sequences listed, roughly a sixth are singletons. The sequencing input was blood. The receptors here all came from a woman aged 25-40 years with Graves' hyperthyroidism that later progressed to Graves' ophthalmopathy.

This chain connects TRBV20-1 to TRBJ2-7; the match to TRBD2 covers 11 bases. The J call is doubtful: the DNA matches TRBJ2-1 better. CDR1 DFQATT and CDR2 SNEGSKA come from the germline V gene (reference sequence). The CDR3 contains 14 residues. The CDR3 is CSATGLAASYEQFF. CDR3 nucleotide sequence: TGCAGTGCTACGGGACTAGCGGCCTCCTACGAGCAGTTCTTC.

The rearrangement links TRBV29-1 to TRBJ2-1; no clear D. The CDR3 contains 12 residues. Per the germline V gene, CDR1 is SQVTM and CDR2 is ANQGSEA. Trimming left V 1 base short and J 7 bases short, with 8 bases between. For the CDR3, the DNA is TGCAGCGTTGAAGTATGGCGGAATGAGCAGTTCTTC. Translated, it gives CSVEVWRNEQFF.

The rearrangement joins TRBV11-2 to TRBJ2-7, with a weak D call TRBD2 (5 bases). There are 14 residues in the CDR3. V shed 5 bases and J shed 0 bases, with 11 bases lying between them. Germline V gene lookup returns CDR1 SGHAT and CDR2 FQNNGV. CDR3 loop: CASSPDLNSYEQYV. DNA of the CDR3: TGTGCCAGCAGCCCGGACTTGAACTCCTACGAGCAGTACGTC.

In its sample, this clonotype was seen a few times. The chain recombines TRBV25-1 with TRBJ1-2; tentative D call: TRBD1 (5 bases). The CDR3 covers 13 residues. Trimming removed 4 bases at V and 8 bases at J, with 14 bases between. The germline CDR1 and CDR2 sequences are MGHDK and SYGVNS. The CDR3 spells CASSGPGPRGYTF. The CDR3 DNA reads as TGTGCCAGCAGTGGGCCGGGGCCGAGGGGCTACACCTTC.

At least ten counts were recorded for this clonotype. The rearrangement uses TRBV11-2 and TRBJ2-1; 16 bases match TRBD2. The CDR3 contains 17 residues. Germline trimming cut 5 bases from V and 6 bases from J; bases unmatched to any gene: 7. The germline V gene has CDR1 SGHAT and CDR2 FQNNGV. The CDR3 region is CASSPGLAGGPGNEQFF. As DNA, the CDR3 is TGTGCCAGCAGCCCGGGACTAGCGGGGGGGCCGGGCAATGAGCAGTTCTTC.

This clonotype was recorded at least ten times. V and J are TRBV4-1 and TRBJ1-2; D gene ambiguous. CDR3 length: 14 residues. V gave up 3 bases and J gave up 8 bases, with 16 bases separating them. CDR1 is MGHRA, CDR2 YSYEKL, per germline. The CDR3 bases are TGCGCCAGCAGCCAGGAAGGGCGTTGGGAGGGCTACACCTTC. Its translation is CASSQEGRWEGYTF.

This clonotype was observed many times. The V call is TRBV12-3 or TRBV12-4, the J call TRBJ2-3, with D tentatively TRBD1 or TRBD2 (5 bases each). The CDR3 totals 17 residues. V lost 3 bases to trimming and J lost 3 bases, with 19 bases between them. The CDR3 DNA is TGTGCCAGCAGTTTGACTAAATCCGGGACCGAAACAGATACGCAGTATTTT. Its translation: CASSLTKSGTETDTQYF.

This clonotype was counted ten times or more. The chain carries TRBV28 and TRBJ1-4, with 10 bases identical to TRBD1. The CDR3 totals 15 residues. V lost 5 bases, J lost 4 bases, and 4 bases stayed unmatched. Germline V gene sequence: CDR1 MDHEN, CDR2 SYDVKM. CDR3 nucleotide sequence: TGTGCCAGCAGTGGCGGGGACAGGGGTAATGAAAAACTGTTTTTT. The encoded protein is CASSGGDRGNEKLFF.

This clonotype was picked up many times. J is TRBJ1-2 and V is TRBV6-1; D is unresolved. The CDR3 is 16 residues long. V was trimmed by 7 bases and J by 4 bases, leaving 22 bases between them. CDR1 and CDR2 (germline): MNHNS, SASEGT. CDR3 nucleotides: TGTGCCAGCACTCCCTCGGGGAGGATCCCTCTCTATGGCTACACCTTC. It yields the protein CASTPSGRIPLYGYTF.

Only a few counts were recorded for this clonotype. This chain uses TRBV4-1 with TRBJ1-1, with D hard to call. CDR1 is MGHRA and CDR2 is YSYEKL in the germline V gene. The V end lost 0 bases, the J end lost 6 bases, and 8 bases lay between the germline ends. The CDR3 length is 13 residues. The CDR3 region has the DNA TGCGCCAGCAGCCAAGAGGCCGGGGCTGAAGCTTTCTTT. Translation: CASSQEAGAEAFF.

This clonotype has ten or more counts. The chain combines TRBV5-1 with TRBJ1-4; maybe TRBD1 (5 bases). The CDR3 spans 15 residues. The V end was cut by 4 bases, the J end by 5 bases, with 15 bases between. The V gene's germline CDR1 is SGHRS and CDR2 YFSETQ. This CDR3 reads CASSRLGSGNEKLFF. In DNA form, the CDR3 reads TGCGCCAGCAGCCGACTAGGCTCAGGGAATGAAAAACTGTTTTTT.

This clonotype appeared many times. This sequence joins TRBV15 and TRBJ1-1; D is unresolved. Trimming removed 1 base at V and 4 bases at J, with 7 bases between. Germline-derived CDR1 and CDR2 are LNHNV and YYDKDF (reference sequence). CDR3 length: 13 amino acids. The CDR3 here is CATSRGSGTEAFF. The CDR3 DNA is TGTGCCACCAGCAGAGGATCCGGCACTGAAGCTTTCTTT.

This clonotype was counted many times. In DNA, the CDR3 is TGCAGTGCTAGAGAGCATGAGGGCGGCTATGGCTACACCTTC. Translation gives CSAREHEGGYGYTF. V and J are TRBV20-1 and TRBJ1-2, with D uncertain. Germline CDR1 reads DFQATT; CDR2 reads SNEGSKA (reference sequence). This CDR3 region has 14 residues. The V end lost 0 bases, the J end lost 4 bases, and 12 bases lay between the germline ends.

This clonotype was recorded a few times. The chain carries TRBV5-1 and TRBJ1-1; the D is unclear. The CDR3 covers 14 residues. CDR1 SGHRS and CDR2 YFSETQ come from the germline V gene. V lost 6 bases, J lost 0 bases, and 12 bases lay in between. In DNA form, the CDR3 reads TGCGCCAGCACCCCCTCGGGGATGAACACTGAAGCTTTCTTT. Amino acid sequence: CASTPSGMNTEAFF.

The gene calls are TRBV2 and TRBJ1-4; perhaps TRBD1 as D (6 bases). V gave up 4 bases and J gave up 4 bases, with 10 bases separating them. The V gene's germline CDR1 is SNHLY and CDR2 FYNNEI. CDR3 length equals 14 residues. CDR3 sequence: CASSAGTLNEKLFF. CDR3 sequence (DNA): TGTGCCAGCAGTGCCGGGACACTTAATGAAAAACTGTTTTTT.

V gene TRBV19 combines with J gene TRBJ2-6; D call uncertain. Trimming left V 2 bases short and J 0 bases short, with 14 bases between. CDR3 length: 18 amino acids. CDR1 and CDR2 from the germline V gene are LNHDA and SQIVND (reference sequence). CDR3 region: CASSIKVRLISGANVLTF. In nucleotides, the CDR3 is TGTGCCAGTAGTATAAAAGTGAGACTCATCTCTGGGGCCAACGTCCTGACTTTC.

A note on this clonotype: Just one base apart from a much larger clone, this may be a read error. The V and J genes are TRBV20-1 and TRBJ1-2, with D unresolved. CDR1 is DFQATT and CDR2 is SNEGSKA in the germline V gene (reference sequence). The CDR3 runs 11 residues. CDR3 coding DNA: TGCAGTGCTCCTCAAACCTATGGCTACTCCTTC. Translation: CSAPQTYGYSF.